The TCR beta chain described here comes from a study of T cells in Graves' hyperthyroidism and ophthalmopathy (dated by TCRdb to between 2019 and 2020). At the level of the whole study: Peripheral blood was sampled at the time of initial diagnosis, prior to any treatment. A discovery cohort of fewer than 110 patients, about 44 with Graves' ophthalmopathy and under 60 with stable Graves' hyperthyroidism, was used to find distinguishing TCR V-J signatures. According to the paper, TCR Vbeta CDR3 sequencing was carried out on more than 120 peripheral blood samples, which came from under 50 ophthalmopathy, fewer than 80 hyperthyroidism and some 17 progressor patients. After blood sampling, hyperthyroidism patients were treated with methimazole at a starting dose of 30 mg daily, and ophthalmopathy patients were treated with high-dose intravenous methylprednisolone. The approximately 90 discovery patients were divided at random into training and test sets in a 7:3 ratio. In roughly six Graves' hyperthyroidism patients, the study also compared T-cell repertoires from thyroid tissue with T-cell repertoires from blood. Prospective prediction of ophthalmopathy was tested in an independent validation cohort consisting of about 19 hyperthyroidism patients and about 17 patients who later progressed to ophthalmopathy. Results and caveats for the whole study, not just this receptor: During validation, the model predicted progression to ophthalmopathy a median of about 5.9 months ahead of onset, with 60% to 71% sensitivity and about 75% specificity. Most expanded thyroid clonotypes (frequency above 0.001) were also detected in blood, suggesting blood repertoires may reflect thyroid immune responses. In cross-validation, a model built on a 13 V-J signature told ophthalmopathy apart from stable hyperthyroidism with approximately 90% sensitivity and about 81% specificity, and in testing the same model reached 80%/75%. Sample size was not statistically predetermined, and blinding of investigators to group allocation was not performed.

Graves' hyperthyroidism was defined as stable when no progression to ophthalmopathy occurred over 18 months of follow-up. The hyperthyroidism patients were between 18 and 65 years old and newly diagnosed, with a disease duration of less than 2 months. Patients with uncontrolled infections, other autoimmune diseases, pregnancy or lactation were excluded. Clinical symptoms, serum thyroxine and TRAb, thyroid ultrasound, and orbital computed tomography formed the basis for the diagnoses. Ficoll-Paque density gradient centrifugation was used to isolate PBMCs from about 10 ml of fresh peripheral blood. Trizol reagent was used to extract total RNA, and RNA quality was then checked on an Agilent 2100 Bioanalyzer. This clonotype was counted between two and nine times. No antigen is known for it. Nothing much larger sits one base from this clone, and base qualities are not available. Trimming takes 0 bases off V and 6 bases off J; junction bases not matched to a gene: 8. CDR1 LGHNA and CDR2 YNFKEQ were looked up in the germline V gene. Counted from cysteine to phenylalanine, this CDR3 has 15 amino acids. Here the CDR3 DNA is all that survives: 45 bases in frame from base 1.

The TCR beta CDR3 regions were amplified from RNA transcripts. The TCR CDR3 was subjected to a first round of RT-PCR using the HTBI primer set and the Qiagen OneStep RT-PCR kit. Libraries were constructed in a second round of multiplex PCR, after which size selection and purification were performed. Libraries were sequenced paired-end with 100 bp reads on an Illumina HiSeq2000. The study's own analysis went as follows. SOAPnuke was used to process the raw data, with reads discarded if the reads contained adapters or uncalled bases, had a mean Phred below 15, or lacked an exact constant-primer or identifier match. High-quality paired reads were merged with COPE v1.2.5, and unique nucleotide sequences were defined as clonotypes. MiTCR v1.1 was used to align clonotypes to the IMGT TRBV, TRBD and TRBJ reference segments. The analysis included only V-J combinations with a frequency above 0.0001, which together covered 99% to 99.2% of the repertoires. A TCS score was defined as the ratio of F50 (clonal expansion) to E x V (chaos), with BLOSUM62-based TCRdist applied between CDR3 peptides within each V-J. Welch's t-statistics and random forest reduced 500 to 650 V-J features to 10 to 15, which were used in a naive Bayes classifier (R e1071). TCRdb applied fastp at Q25 and MiXCR to the public reads, then kept only in-frame beta chains. Merged by CDR3 protein, the rows form single entries marked with the most common genes and DNA. None of the V and J calls come from the authors' own analysis; TCRdb made them. For this sample the table gives around 600,000 distinct CDR3 sequences, of which more than 15% were detected only once. About 7% of the sample goes to the ten largest clones.

The clonotype was recovered from a woman aged 25 to 39 with Graves' hyperthyroidism. Recombination connected TRBV4-2 to TRBJ2-7, and TRBD2 matches 7 of the central bases. Source material: blood. CDR3 loop: CASSQDAAGYFEQYF. The base sequence is TGTGCCAGCAGCCAAGATGCAGCGGGATACTTCGAGCAGTACTTC.